A single sample is the source of the 8 T cell receptor beta chains below, sequenced in a study of spatial heterogeneity in lung cancer. Using its own MiXCR run on the 5' RACE reads, TCRdb lists one record per CDR3 protein. The data show some 64,000 distinct CDR3 sequences, roughly 7.9% seen once. Time point meaning: sample taken at primary tumor resection. No cells were sorted before sequencing. The whole RNA sequenced was extracted from tumor, nontumor lung or frozen PBMC. Sequencing was performed on PBMCs, taken at surgery. Receptors originate from a female donor with early-stage non-small cell lung cancer.

This clonotype appeared many times. This sequence joins TRBV19 and TRBJ1-5; 10 bases match TRBD1. Unmatched junction bases numbered 9, after V lost 7 bases and J lost 0 bases. Germline values: CDR1 LNHDA, CDR2 SQIVND (reference sequence). This CDR3 comprises 17 residues. The CDR3 here is CASTLRTGGNSNQPQHF. For the CDR3, the DNA is TGTGCCAGTACCCTTAGGACAGGGGGAAATAGCAATCAGCCCCAGCATTTT.

In its sample, this clonotype was seen a few times. This sequence joins TRBV14 and TRBJ1-1; no definite D call. Germline CDR1 reads SGHDN; CDR2 reads FVKESK. The germline V and J ends were trimmed by 1 base and 4 bases, with 13 bases remaining between them. This CDR3 comprises 15 residues. CDR3 sequence (DNA): TGTGCCAGCAGCCAAGCTGACTTTGGCGGCACTGAAGCTTTCTTT. Amino acids: CASSQADFGGTEAFF.

This clonotype was picked up many times. V is TRBV5-4 and J is TRBJ2-2; D is tentatively TRBD1 or TRBD2 (5 bases each). The germline V gene encodes CDR1 SGHNT and CDR2 YYREEE (reference sequence). The CDR3 contains 16 residues. Trimming shortened V by 4 bases and J by 0 bases, and 13 bases separated the two germline ends. The CDR3 sequence is CASSRDLIANTGELFF. The DNA of the CDR3 is TGTGCCAGCAGCAGGGACCTGATTGCGAACACCGGGGAGCTGTTTTTT.

This clonotype was recorded many times. The gene calls are TRBV12-3 or TRBV12-4 and TRBJ2-7, with a tentative D call TRBD2 (6 bases). This CDR3 contains 13 residues. Trimming removed 7 bases from V and 6 bases from J, with 16 bases in between. The CDR3 sequence: CASTPAGGGEQYF. The CDR3 nucleotides read TGTGCCAGCACCCCCGCCGGGGGAGGCGAGCAGTACTTC.

CDR3 coding DNA: TGTGCCAGCAGCCCAGGGACAGATGAAGCTTTCTTT. Translated: CASSPGTDEAFF. The V call is TRBV3-1, the J call TRBJ1-1, with 7 bases identical to TRBD1. The V gene end was trimmed by 4 bases and the J gene end by 7 bases; junction bases not matched to a gene: 3. The CDR3 length is 12 residues. CDR1 LGHDT and CDR2 YNNKEL come from the germline V gene (reference sequence).

Ten or more counts support this clonotype. The rearrangement uses TRBV5-1 and TRBJ2-7, with D perhaps matching TRBD1 (6 bases). Looked up from germline, CDR1 is SGHRS and CDR2 is YFSETQ. Trimming left V 3 bases short and J 3 bases short, with 13 bases between. The CDR3 extends over 14 amino acids. CDR3 sequence (DNA): TGCGCCAGCAGCTCGACTACAGGGTTCTACGAGCAGTACTTC. Translated: CASSSTTGFYEQYF.

The chain is built from TRBV12-3 or TRBV12-4 and TRBJ1-1; 8 positions agree with TRBD1. This CDR3 comprises 14 residues. V was pared by 5 bases and J by 5 bases, with 7 bases of the junction left unmatched. The CDR3 DNA reads TGTGCCAGCAGTCCCCGGGACAGGAGTACTGAAGCTTTCTTT. Protein product: CASSPRDRSTEAFF.

This chain links TRBV6-5 with TRBJ1-2; 12 nucleotides match TRBD1. Germline lookup yields CDR1 MNHEY and CDR2 SVGAGI. This CDR3 comprises 15 residues. V gave up 2 bases and J gave up 7 bases; unmatched junction bases: 5. Here the CDR3 DNA reads TGTGCCAGCAGTTACAAGGGACAGGGGGCGCGTGGCTACACCTTC. Translating it yields CASSYKGQGARGYTF.